This TCR beta chain was sequenced in a study of cytomegalovirus exposure and HLA in healthy donors. The PCR was carried out with 60 Vbeta primers and 13 Jbeta primers. The repertoire was sequenced with immunoSEQ multiplex PCR; TCRdb's copy has only in-frame clones and lacks some. The data contain approximately 130,000 clones, about 80% of them singletons. Study-wide points: The records held CMV serostatus as the only immune exposure information. A later examination showed that TCR association rates differed by HLA locus, with DRB1 most and HLA-C fewest.

Concerning this clone itself: Its antigen is not identified.

J gave up 3 bases and V 6 bases, and 3 bases lay outside the gene matches. Germline values: CDR1 MNHNY, CDR2 SVGAGI (reference sequence). The CDR3 runs to 13 residues. Sequenced material: PBMCs. The TCR sequence derives from a woman aged 45-60 years in good health and CMV-seronegative. The V and J genes are TRBV6-6 and TRBJ2-7, with 9 nucleotides matching TRBD1. The CDR3 DNA reads as TGTGCCAGCAGCTACAGGGGGCTCTACGAGCAGTACTTC. Its protein is CASSYRGLYEQYF.